This T cell receptor (beta chain) is drawn from a study of shared clonotypes between healthy human individuals. Study outcomes and limitations: All-four-donor shared clonotypes had higher generation probabilities than non-shared clonotypes did. The study found about 5% of naive CD4 clonotypes shared across a few donors.

Remarks on this clone: Its antigen remains unknown.

Germline CDR1 SNHLY, CDR2 FYNNEI. Trimming stripped 1 base from V and 5 bases from J, with 8 bases between. The CDR3 spans 13 residues. The authors split each subset's genomic DNA evenly across several immunoSEQ plates. The sorted-subset replicate PCRs were given about 200 ng DNA, which is around 29,000 T cell genomes. Profiled with immunoSEQ multiplex PCR; TCRdb holds only in-frame clones, not every one. The sample contains some 200,000 clones, 90% to 95% of which appear only once. The source is a young woman in good health. The chain carries TRBV2 and TRBJ2-5; D gene uncertain. Sequences were obtained from naive CD4+ T cells sorted from blood. The subset was: CD45RA+ positively selected. DNA for the CDR3: TGTGCCAGCAGTGAAGATGTGTTTGAGACCCAGTACTTC. Translation: CASSEDVFETQYF.